This T cell receptor beta chain was captured in a study of monozygotic twins with inflammatory bowel disease. TCRdb re-called the 5' RACE reads and catalogs CDR3 proteins one per entry, DNA excluded. Across about 300,000 distinct CDR3 sequences, the top ten clones capture 5.6% of the sample. Germline CDR1 SEHNR, CDR2 FQNEAQ (reference sequence). The CDR3 covers 15 residues. Of note for this clonotype: Its antigen remains unidentified.

Study-level results: TCRbeta inverse Simpson diversity was decreased in IBD patients versus healthy co-twins. Results did not support any single strong IBD-associated signal or clonotype.

The sequenced sample consisted of blood. This clonotype was obtained from a human donor with ulcerative colitis or Crohn's disease, or a healthy co-twin of an affected twin (not recorded which). The chain links TRBV7-9 to TRBJ2-7; TCRdb lists TRBD1, though no DNA is available to test this call. The CDR3 sequence: CASSHGTGLDYEQYF.